The present T cell receptor beta chain was sequenced within a study of shared clonotypes between healthy human individuals. Study background: Researchers drew samples from a couple of women and a few men aged 18 to 49.

Details on this clone: The antigen remains undetermined.

Looked up from germline, CDR1 is MNHEY and CDR2 is SVGAGI. This CDR3 is 15 amino acids long. Unmatched junction bases numbered 9, after V lost 4 bases and J lost 5 bases. Whole-study findings and limits: How much donors shared clonotypes was expected to be affected by sequencing depth.

Sorted subsets were amplified in replicate PCRs using 200 to 250 ng DNA, about 30,000 T cell genomes. Method: immunoSEQ multiplex PCR; TCRdb's copy keeps in-frame clones and lacks some. Of about 2,500,000 clones listed, approximately 90% were seen once; the top ten hold 0.14%. The TCR was taken from a man aged 18 to 35 in good health. The chain has TRBV6-5 and TRBJ2-7; 9 bases match TRBD2. Sequences were obtained from naive CD4+ T cells sorted from blood. Specified subset: CD45RA+ positively selected. CDR3 sequence (DNA): TGTGCCAGCAGTTCATCGGGACTAGCAGAAGACGAGCAGTACTTC. It codes for CASSSSGLAEDEQYF.